The present TCR beta chain was sequenced within a study of T cells in Graves' hyperthyroidism and ophthalmopathy. Amplified TCR beta CDR3 regions came from RNA transcripts. Using the HTBI primer set, a first-round RT-PCR was run on the TCR CDR3. One entry per CDR3 protein results from TCRdb running MiXCR on the multiplex PCR reads. The data show some 550,000 distinct CDR3 sequences, around 16% seen once. For ophthalmopathy patients, the Clinical Activity Score was at least 3 and the NOSPECS grade at least 4; duration was under 3 months. The source of the PBMCs was 10 ml of fresh peripheral blood. Trimming took off 1 base at V and 9 bases at J, with 10 bases between the two ends. Per the germline V gene, CDR1 is LGHDT and CDR2 is YNNKEL (reference sequence). The CDR3 totals 14 residues. This clonotype has ten or more counts.

The chain joins TRBV3-1 to TRBJ1-6; D remains ambiguous. Source material: blood. This receptor was obtained from a woman between 40 and 55 years old with Graves' ophthalmopathy. For the CDR3, the DNA is TGTGCCAGCAGCCAAGTTTCCGCCTCTTCACCCCTCCACTTT. Translating it yields CASSQVSASSPLHF.